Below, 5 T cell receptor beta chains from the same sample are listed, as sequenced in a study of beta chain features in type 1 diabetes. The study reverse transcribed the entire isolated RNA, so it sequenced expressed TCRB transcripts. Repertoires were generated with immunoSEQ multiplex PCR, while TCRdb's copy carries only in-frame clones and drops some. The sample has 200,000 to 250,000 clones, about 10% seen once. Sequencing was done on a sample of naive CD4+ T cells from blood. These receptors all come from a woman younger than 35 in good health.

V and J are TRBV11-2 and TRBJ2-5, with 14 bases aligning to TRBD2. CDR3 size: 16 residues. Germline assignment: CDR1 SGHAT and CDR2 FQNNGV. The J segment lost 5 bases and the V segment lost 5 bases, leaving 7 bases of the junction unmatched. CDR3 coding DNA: TGTGCCAGCAGCCTCGGGACTAGCGGGAGTCGGGAGACCCAGTACTTC. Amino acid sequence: CASSLGTSGSRETQYF.

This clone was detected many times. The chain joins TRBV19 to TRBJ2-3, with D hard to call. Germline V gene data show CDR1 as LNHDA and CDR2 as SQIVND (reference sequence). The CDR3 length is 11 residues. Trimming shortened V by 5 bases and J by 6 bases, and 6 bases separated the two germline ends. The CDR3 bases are TGTGCCAGTAGTGAGGCGGATACGCAGTATTTT. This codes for CASSEADTQYF.

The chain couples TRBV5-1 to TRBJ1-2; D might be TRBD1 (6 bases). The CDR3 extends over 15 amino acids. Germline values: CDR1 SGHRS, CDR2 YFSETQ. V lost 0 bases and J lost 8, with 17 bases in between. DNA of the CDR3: TGCGCCAGCAGCTTGGTGCTTCCAGGGACAAGGGGCTACACCTTC. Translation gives CASSLVLPGTRGYTF.

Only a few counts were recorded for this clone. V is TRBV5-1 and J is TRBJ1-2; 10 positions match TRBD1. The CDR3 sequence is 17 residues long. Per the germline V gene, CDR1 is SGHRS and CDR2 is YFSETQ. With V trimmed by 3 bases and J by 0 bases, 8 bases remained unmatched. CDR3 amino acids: CASSSSPGQGANYGYTF. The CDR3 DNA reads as TGCGCCAGCAGCTCCAGTCCTGGACAGGGGGCTAACTATGGCTACACCTTC. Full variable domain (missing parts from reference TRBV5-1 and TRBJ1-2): KAGVTQTPRYLIKTRGQQVTLSCSPISGHRSVSWYQQTPGQGLQFLFEYFSETQRNKGNFPGRFSGRQFSNSRSEMNVSTLELGDSALYLCASSSSPGQGANYGYTFGSGTRLTVV.

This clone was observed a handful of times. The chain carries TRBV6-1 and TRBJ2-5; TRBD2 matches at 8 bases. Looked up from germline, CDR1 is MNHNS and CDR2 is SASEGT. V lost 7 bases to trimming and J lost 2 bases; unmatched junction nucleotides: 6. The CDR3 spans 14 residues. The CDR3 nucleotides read TGTGCCAGCATCGAGCGGGGGACTCAAGAGACCCAGTACTTC. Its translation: CASIERGTQETQYF.